These 27 T cell receptor beta chains were all obtained from the same sample, sequenced in a study of cytomegalovirus exposure and HLA in healthy donors. Researchers ran the PCR with 60 Vbeta and 13 Jbeta primers. Profiling relied on immunoSEQ multiplex PCR, and the TCRdb table lists in-frame clones only, not all of them. The table includes about 130,000 clones, approximately 87% detected once. Sequencing input: PBMCs. The receptor set was obtained from a man between 18 and 29 years old in good health and CMV-seropositive.

The chain has TRBV28 and TRBJ1-2, with TRBD1 matching 7 bases. With 4 bases clipped from V and 5 bases from J, the junction kept 1 base outside the gene matches. Per germline, CDR1 MDHEN and CDR2 SYDVKM. CDR3 length: 12 residues. For the CDR3, the DNA is TGTGCCAGCAGTTACAGGGGATATGGCTACACCTTC. Residues: CASSYRGYGYTF.

The chain uses TRBV19 and TRBJ2-3, with TRBD1 matching over 9 bases. The CDR3 contains 15 residues. The germline V gene has CDR1 LNHDA and CDR2 SQIVND (reference sequence). V shed 1 base, J shed 5 bases, and the junction held 4 bases outside the gene matches. DNA for the CDR3: TGTGCCAGTAGTATAGGGGGACAGGGTAGAGATACGCAGTATTTT. This translates into CASSIGGQGRDTQYF.

This chain links TRBV7-9 with TRBJ1-2; tentatively, D is TRBD1 (6 bases). V was trimmed by 4 bases and J by 0 bases, leaving 9 bases between them. Germline CDR1 is SEHNR and CDR2 is FQNEAQ (reference sequence). The CDR3 loop spans 14 amino acids. CDR3 loop: CASSYGQPNYGYTF. As DNA, the CDR3 is TGTGCCAGCAGCTACGGACAGCCTAACTATGGCTACACCTTC.

V gene TRBV30 combines with J gene TRBJ2-7; 8 bases match TRBD1. The germline V gene encodes CDR1 GTSNPN and CDR2 SVGIG (reference sequence). The CDR3 totals 13 residues. V trimming: 3 bases; J trimming: 6 bases; junction bases outside the gene matches: 7. The CDR3 DNA follows: TGTGCCTGGAGACCGGACAGGGCGTCCGAGCAGTACTTC. Translated: CAWRPDRASEQYF.

The chain combines TRBV7-9 with TRBJ2-3; 12 bases match TRBD2. The V segment lost 3 bases and the J segment 4 bases; nucleotides outside the gene matches: 2. The CDR3 totals 15 residues. Germline CDR1 and CDR2: SEHNR and FQNEAQ (reference sequence). The CDR3 region is CASSFASGGADTQYF. DNA of the CDR3: TGTGCCAGCAGCTTTGCTAGCGGGGGGGCAGATACGCAGTATTTT.

As for this clone: The junction and the germline gene differ at one end; a read error may be behind it. The genes are TRBV5-4 and TRBJ2-3, with D possibly being TRBD1 (6 bases). The germline V gene has CDR1 SGHNT and CDR2 YYREEE (reference sequence). The CDR3 totals 14 residues. CDR3 nucleotide sequence: TGTGCCAGCACCTTGGACAGCTACACAGATACGCAGTATTTT. It translates to CASTLDSYTDTQYF.

The chain is built from TRBV6-1 and TRBJ1-6, with D unresolved. This CDR3 region has 15 residues. Trimming pared 1 base from V and 6 bases from J, leaving 10 bases between. CDR1 and CDR2 from the germline V gene are MNHNS and SASEGT. This chain's CDR3 is CASSEVGSLNSPLHF. The CDR3 DNA follows: TGTGCCAGCAGTGAAGTGGGCAGCCTTAATTCACCCCTCCACTTT.

V and J are TRBV5-1 and TRBJ2-1; D call uncertain. CDR1 is SGHRS and CDR2 is YFSETQ in the germline V gene. V shed 0 bases and J shed 8 bases, with 12 bases lying between them. This CDR3 spans 14 amino acids. The chain's CDR3 is CASSLEVGLDEQFF. The DNA of the CDR3 is TGCGCCAGCAGCTTGGAAGTGGGCCTGGATGAGCAGTTCTTC.

This clone is a singleton in its sample. The chain recombines TRBV6-5 with TRBJ2-1; D not certain. V lost 0 bases and J lost 10, with 7 bases in between. Germline CDR1 is MNHEY and CDR2 is SVGAGI. The CDR3 length is 12 residues. CDR3 in DNA: TGTGCCAGCAGTTACTCGGTCGGGGAGCAGTTCTTC. Protein product: CASSYSVGEQFF.

The rearrangement uses TRBV15 and TRBJ2-5; D unresolved. The CDR3 is made up of 12 amino acids. Per the germline V gene, CDR1 is LNHNV and CDR2 is YYDKDF (reference sequence). Trimming removed 8 bases from V and 2 bases from J, with 9 bases in between. This chain's CDR3 is CATAVGQETQYF. Written as DNA, the CDR3 is TGTGCCACCGCGGTAGGACAAGAGACCCAGTACTTC.

J is TRBJ2-7 and V is TRBV28; TRBD1 agrees at 7 bases. With 6 bases clipped from V and 1 base from J, the junction kept 3 bases outside the gene matches. CDR3 length equals 13 residues. Germline lookup yields CDR1 MDHEN and CDR2 SYDVKM. CDR3 sequence reads: CASRPGQSYEQYF. The CDR3 bases are TGTGCCAGCAGGCCGGGACAGTCCTACGAGCAGTACTTC.

The rearrangement uses TRBV7-8 and TRBJ1-5; 7 positions match TRBD1. The V gene end was trimmed by 4 bases and the J gene end by 3 bases; junction bases not matched to a gene: 3. The germline CDR1 and CDR2 sequences are SGHVS and FQNEAQ. This CDR3 contains 14 residues. CDR3 DNA sequence: TGTGCCAGCAGCTCTGGACAGGCCAATCAGCCCCAGCATTTT. Amino acid sequence: CASSSGQANQPQHF.

This chain joins TRBV9 and TRBJ1-1; tentative D call: TRBD1 (5 bases). This CDR3 comprises 13 residues. Trimming cost V 6 bases and J 1 base, with 10 bases left between them. Germline loops: CDR1 SGDLS, CDR2 YYNGEE. This CDR3 is CASKGLRNTEAFF. In nucleotides, the CDR3 is TGTGCCAGCAAGGGACTGCGGAACACTGAAGCTTTCTTT.

This clone was recorded only once. V gene TRBV30 combines with J gene TRBJ1-2; 10 bases are shared with TRBD1. V was clipped by 5 bases and J by 6 bases; unmatched bases: 3. The CDR3 is made up of 12 amino acids. The germline V gene encodes CDR1 GTSNPN and CDR2 SVGIG (reference sequence). The CDR3 reads CAWDRGPNGYTF. DNA of the CDR3: TGTGCCTGGGACAGGGGGCCAAATGGCTACACCTTC.

The J gene is TRBJ2-3, the V gene TRBV30; unclear D gene. Trimming took off 1 base at V and 5 bases at J, with 10 bases between the two ends. The CDR3 loop spans 13 amino acids. CDR1 is GTSNPN and CDR2 is SVGIG in the germline V gene (reference sequence). DNA of the CDR3: TGTGCCTGGAGTGCCCTTACGGGAGATACGCAGTATTTT. This sequence encodes CAWSALTGDTQYF.

The table lists this clone with a count of one. Within the sample, other DNA sequences also encode this same CDR3. The chain is built from TRBV18 and TRBJ2-3, with D possibly being TRBD1 (6 bases). Trimming shortened V by 0 bases and J by 3 bases, and 10 bases separated the two germline ends. The CDR3 sequence is 15 residues long. From germline, CDR1 is KGHSH and CDR2 LQKENI. The chain's CDR3 is CASSPPQGRTDTQYF. In nucleotides, the CDR3 is TGTGCCAGCTCACCACCACAGGGTAGGACAGATACGCAGTATTTT.

A few counts support this clone. The CDR3 coding sequence is TGTGCCATCAGTGAGGCGACTGGAAGAAGCACAGATACGCAGTATTTT. The encoded protein is CAISEATGRSTDTQYF. The chain carries TRBV10-3 and TRBJ2-3, with D unclear. Trimming pared 2 bases from V and 0 bases from J, leaving 12 bases between. The germline CDR1 and CDR2 sequences are ENHRY and SYGVKD. This CDR3 comprises 16 residues.

The J gene is TRBJ2-5, the V gene TRBV5-4; D gene uncertain. CDR1 SGHNT and CDR2 YYREEE come from the germline V gene (reference sequence). The CDR3 sequence is 14 residues long. V lost 4 bases to trimming and J lost 11 bases, with 21 bases between them. DNA for the CDR3: TGTGCCAGCAGCCCGCGCGATGTGCGTTCGGAGCAGTACTTC. Translating gives CASSPRDVRSEQYF.

The gene calls are TRBV10-2 and TRBJ1-2, with a tentative D call TRBD1 (5 bases). Germline loops: CDR1 WSHSY, CDR2 SAAADI. The V end lost 2 bases, the J end lost 12 bases, and 16 bases lay between the germline ends. The length of the CDR3 is 13 residues. DNA of the CDR3: TGCGCCAGCAGTGAGATCCAGGGTGGGGCGGACACCTTC. It specifies CASSEIQGGADTF.

The rearrangement uses TRBV15 and TRBJ1-2; TRBD1 matches 11 bases. Germline trimming cut 1 base from V and 11 bases from J; bases unmatched to any gene: 3. Germline V lookup: CDR1 LNHNV, CDR2 YYDKDF (reference sequence). There are 13 residues in the CDR3. CDR3 sequence reads: CATSRVGTGGYTF. CDR3 bases: TGTGCCACCAGCAGAGTGGGGACAGGGGGATACACCTTC.

CDR3 DNA: TGCGCCAGCAGCCAAGGGCGGGGGGACAATGAGCAGTTCTTC. It yields the protein CASSQGRGDNEQFF. The chain links TRBV4-1 to TRBJ2-1; 8 nucleotides align to TRBD2. Looked up from germline, CDR1 is MGHRA and CDR2 is YSYEKL. V dropped 1 base and J dropped 5; count of bases not matched to a gene: 1. The CDR3 spans 14 residues.

CDR3: CASSKSLSTEAFF. In DNA form, the CDR3 reads TGTGCCAGTAGTAAGAGCCTAAGCACTGAAGCTTTCTTT. V and J are TRBV19 and TRBJ1-1, with D unresolved. Germline lookup yields CDR1 LNHDA and CDR2 SQIVND (reference sequence). Trimming took 4 bases from V and 4 from J, leaving 10 bases between them. This CDR3 spans 13 amino acids.

The chain combines TRBV27 with TRBJ2-4, with a possible D match to TRBD2 (6 bases). The CDR3 covers 16 residues. The germline gives CDR1 MNHEY, CDR2 SMNVEV (reference sequence). V shed 6 bases and J shed 5 bases, with 20 bases lying between them. For the CDR3, the DNA is TGTGCCAGCAGCCTTATTGGGGGGATCACAGAAAACATTCAGTACTTC. Amino acid sequence: CASSLIGGITENIQYF.

The chain joins TRBV28 to TRBJ1-3; a weak D match, TRBD1 (6 bases). Germline lookup yields CDR1 MDHEN and CDR2 SYDVKM. V was cut by 4 bases and J by 2 bases, with 9 bases left in between. The CDR3 length is 14 residues. CDR3 bases: TGTGCCAGCAGTTCGGGGGGCACTGGAAACACCATATATTTT. Translated, it gives CASSSGGTGNTIYF.

The table lists this clone with a few counts. The chain combines TRBV9 with TRBJ1-1; 9 nucleotides match TRBD1. The CDR3 contains 18 residues. Germline V gene sequence: CDR1 SGDLS, CDR2 YYNGEE. The V gene end was trimmed by 4 bases and the J gene end by 1 base; junction bases not matched to a gene: 14. CDR3 sequence: CASSPGTGRLAKNTEAFF. The CDR3 nucleotides are TGTGCCAGCAGCCCCGGGACAGGGCGGCTCGCTAAGAACACTGAAGCTTTCTTT.

CDR3 in amino acids: CASTTGGVYTEAFF. As DNA, the CDR3 is TGTGCCAGCACTACGGGGGGGGTTTACACTGAAGCTTTCTTT. The rearrangement joins TRBV2 to TRBJ1-1, with D possibly TRBD1 on 5 matching bases. CDR3 length: 14 residues. The germline V gene has CDR1 SNHLY and CDR2 FYNNEI. Trimming removed 7 bases at V and 3 bases at J, with 15 bases between.

This clone showed up just once. The chain has TRBV4-2 and TRBJ2-7, with 9 positions matching TRBD1. Germline lookup yields CDR1 LGHNA and CDR2 YNFKEQ. Losses at the gene ends were 0 bases for V and 3 bases for J; bases not matched to a gene: 9. This CDR3 has 17 residues. The DNA for the CDR3 is TGTGCCAGCAGCCAAGACCCCCCGACAGGGGGATACTACGAGCAGTACTTC. Residues: CASSQDPPTGGYYEQYF.